The next 16 T cell receptor beta chains were all read from a single sample in a study of blood T cell repertoires in COVID-19. This table comes from immunoSEQ multiplex PCR, and its TCRdb copy is limited to in-frame clones, with some not included. Found here are approximately 210,000 clones, over 75% of them singletons; the top ten hold 4.3%. Sequencing input: PBMCs or T cells enriched from blood (not recorded which). These TCRs come from a man under 40 with acute COVID-19.

J is TRBJ1-1 and V is TRBV27; D is possibly TRBD1 (5 bases). Germline V gives CDR1 MNHEY, CDR2 SMNVEV (reference sequence). The CDR3 is 15 residues long. V dropped 2 bases and J dropped 0 bases, with 10 bases sitting between them. Here the CDR3 reads CASSLRGHMNTEAFF. In nucleotides, the CDR3 is TGTGCCAGCAGTTTAAGAGGACACATGAACACTGAAGCTTTCTTT.

The rearrangement links TRBV19 to TRBJ1-5; 9 bases align to TRBD1. The CDR3 has 14 amino acids. Germline V CDR1 and CDR2: LNHDA, SQIVND (reference sequence). V gave up 4 bases and J gave up 5 bases; unmatched junction bases: 3. The CDR3 protein is CASSTRTGDQPQHF. Written as DNA, the CDR3 is TGTGCCAGTAGTACCCGGACAGGGGATCAGCCCCAGCATTTT. The entire variable domain, with the rest obtained from reference TRBV19 and TRBJ1-5, is as follows: DGGITQSPKYLFRKEGQNVTLSCEQNLNHDAMYWYRQDPGQGLRLIYYSQIVNDFQKGDIAEGYSVSREKKESFPLTVTSAQKNPTAFYLCASSTRTGDQPQHFGDGTRLSIL.

V gene TRBV28 combines with J gene TRBJ2-1; 9 nucleotides match TRBD1. J was trimmed by 5 bases and V by 7 bases; bases with no gene match: 9. The CDR3 covers 15 residues. The V gene's germline CDR1 is MDHEN and CDR2 SYDVKM. Here the CDR3 DNA reads TGTGCCAGCATTACATTCGGGACAGGGAACAATGAGCAGTTCTTC. Amino acid sequence: CASITFGTGNNEQFF.

V is TRBV19 and J is TRBJ1-5; 11 nucleotides line up with TRBD1. Germline values: CDR1 LNHDA, CDR2 SQIVND (reference sequence). The V gene end was trimmed by 8 bases and the J gene end by 0 bases; junction bases not matched to a gene: 3. The CDR3 length is 15 residues. CDR3 DNA: TGTGCCAGTGGGGACAGGGGGGTTAGCAATCAGCCCCAGCATTTT. It yields the protein CASGDRGVSNQPQHF.

The chain links TRBV18 to TRBJ2-7; D unclear. Germline V gene data show CDR1 as KGHSH and CDR2 as LQKENI. CDR3 length: 13 amino acids. Trimming stripped 5 bases from V and 4 bases from J, with 12 bases between. In DNA, the CDR3 is TGTGCCAGCTCAGATCAGACAACTTACGAGCAGTACTTC. Protein product: CASSDQTTYEQYF. Filled out from reference TRBV18 and TRBJ2-7, the complete variable domain reads NAGVMQNPRHLVRRRGQEARLRCSPMKGHSHVYWYRQLPEEGLKFMVYLQKENIIDESGMPKERFSAEFPKEGPSILRIQQVVRGDSAAYFCASSDQTTYEQYFGPGTRLTVT.

The chain has TRBV10-1 and TRBJ2-7; 8 positions match TRBD1. The CDR3 totals 12 residues. V was pared by 6 bases and J by 9 bases, with 7 bases of the junction left unmatched. From germline, CDR1 is WNHNN and CDR2 SYGVQD (reference sequence). In DNA form, the CDR3 reads TGCGCCAGCAGCCAGGACAGGGAGTGGCAGTACTTC. Residues: CASSQDREWQYF.

The genes are TRBV6-5 and TRBJ1-6; 7 bases agree with TRBD1. The CDR3 runs 14 residues. With V trimmed by 7 bases and J by 7 bases, 7 bases remained unmatched. From germline, CDR1 is MNHEY and CDR2 SVGAGI. This CDR3 reads CASNHDRVNSPLHF. Written as DNA, the CDR3 is TGTGCCAGCAACCATGACAGGGTGAATTCACCCCTCCACTTT.

The V call is TRBV12-5, the J call TRBJ1-5; D unresolved. The length of the CDR3 is 14 residues. The V end lost 10 bases, the J end lost 4 bases, and 17 bases lay between the germline ends. Germline assignment: CDR1 LGHNT and CDR2 FRNRAP. CDR3 DNA sequence: TGTGCTACTTCCGGCGACTCATCAAATCAGCCCCAGCATTTT. Translating it yields CATSGDSSNQPQHF.

The rearrangement links TRBV14 to TRBJ2-7; maybe TRBD2 (7 bases). The CDR3 sequence is 13 residues long. Germline CDR1 reads SGHDN; CDR2 reads FVKESK. V was cut by 4 bases and J by 7 bases, with 14 bases left in between. The CDR3 region has the DNA TGTGCCAGCAGCCGGACTAGAGGGACAGAGCAGTACTTC. Its translation: CASSRTRGTEQYF.

CDR3 coding DNA: TGTGCCAGCAGCTTGGCAGGGCCCCCTGAAGCTTTCTTT. Translated, it gives CASSLAGPPEAFF. The rearrangement uses TRBV5-6 and TRBJ1-1, with a weak D call TRBD1 (5 bases). The length of the CDR3 is 13 residues. V was shortened by 0 bases and J by 6 bases, with 9 bases between the two germline ends. Germline V gene lookup returns CDR1 SGHDT and CDR2 YYEEEE.

The chain combines TRBV30 with TRBJ1-3; weak D call: TRBD1 (6 bases). The germline V and J ends were trimmed by 4 bases and 8 bases, with 15 bases remaining between them. This CDR3 is 13 amino acids long. The germline V gene encodes CDR1 GTSNPN and CDR2 SVGIG (reference sequence). CDR3: CAWNWGRGDTIYF. CDR3 nucleotide sequence: TGTGCCTGGAACTGGGGCAGGGGAGACACCATATATTTT.

This sequence joins TRBV6-6 and TRBJ2-3; 12 bases fit TRBD2. Looked up from germline, CDR1 is MNHNY and CDR2 is SVGAGI (reference sequence). J gave up 8 bases and V 7 bases, and 10 bases lay outside the gene matches. This CDR3 contains 15 residues. CDR3 in DNA: TGTGCCAGCACTCGATCTAGCGGGGGGGTTGGTACGCAGTATTTT. Amino acids: CASTRSSGGVGTQYF.

The chain combines TRBV5-1 with TRBJ1-1, with D perhaps matching TRBD1 (6 bases). The CDR3 length is 13 residues. V lost 5 bases and J 3 bases, leaving 11 bases between the germline ends. Per germline, CDR1 SGHRS and CDR2 YFSETQ. The CDR3 protein is CASRTGADTEAFF. Written as DNA, the CDR3 is TGCGCCAGCAGGACAGGAGCTGACACTGAAGCTTTCTTT.

The CDR3 spells CASRPGQLRLLNTEAFF. The CDR3 coding sequence is TGTGCCAGCAGGCCGGGACAGCTCAGACTGTTGAACACTGAAGCTTTCTTT. V and J are TRBV5-6 and TRBJ1-1; 7 positions match TRBD1. The germline V gene has CDR1 SGHDT and CDR2 YYEEEE. The CDR3 is made up of 17 amino acids. Unmatched junction bases numbered 13, after V lost 5 bases and J lost 0 bases.

The chain employs TRBV19 and TRBJ1-5; D gene ambiguous. The germline gives CDR1 LNHDA, CDR2 SQIVND (reference sequence). V was clipped by 7 bases and J by 3 bases, with 10 bases between them. The CDR3 consists of 13 residues. DNA of the CDR3: TGTGCCAGTAACGACGGGGACAATCAGCCCCAGCATTTT. This sequence encodes CASNDGDNQPQHF. Full variable domain (remainder filled in from reference TRBV19 and TRBJ1-5): DGGITQSPKYLFRKEGQNVTLSCEQNLNHDAMYWYRQDPGQGLRLIYYSQIVNDFQKGDIAEGYSVSREKKESFPLTVTSAQKNPTAFYLCASNDGDNQPQHFGDGTRLSIL.

The CDR3 region has the DNA TGTGCCAGCAGCGGGGCTGGTGAAAAACTGTTTTTT. It translates to CASSGAGEKLFF. The rearrangement links TRBV3-1 (or the pseudogene TRBV3-2) to TRBJ1-4; the D gene is possibly TRBD1 (5 bases). CDR3 size: 12 residues. The V end was cut by 5 bases, the J end by 7 bases, with 8 bases between. CDR1 and CDR2 from the germline V gene are LGHDT and YNNKEL (reference sequence).